This T cell receptor beta chain was retrieved from a study of blood T cell repertoires in COVID-19. Study as a whole: Specimens from acute and convalescent COVID-19 originated in the United States, Italy and Spain.

The Seattle patients, enrolled during active infection, were followed longitudinally. The repertoire was sequenced with immunoSEQ multiplex PCR; TCRdb's copy has only in-frame clones and lacks some. The sample yields under 200,000 clones, approximately 84% seen once. The CDR3 has 18 amino acids. From germline, CDR1 is KGHSY and CDR2 FQNENV. V was pared by 2 bases and J by 0 bases, with 12 bases of the junction left unmatched. The genes are TRBV16 and TRBJ2-7; 8 nucleotides align to TRBD1. This TCR came from a woman in her forties or fifties with COVID-19, enrolled during active disease. Specimen: peripheral blood. The CDR3 nucleotides read TGTGCCAGCAGCCAAATTATCCAGGGGGCCAGGAGCTCCTACGAGCAGTACTTC. Its protein product is CASSQIIQGARSSYEQYF.